This T cell receptor beta chain was sequenced during a study of T cells in Graves' hyperthyroidism and ophthalmopathy. The germline CDR1 and CDR2 sequences are MNHNS and SASEGT. This CDR3 is 15 amino acids long. V lost 5 bases and J 4 bases, leaving 17 bases between the germline ends. This clonotype was observed at least ten times. The TCR beta CDR3 regions underwent amplification using RNA transcripts as the source. With the HTBI primer set, the TCR CDR3 went through a first round of RT-PCR. TCRdb recomputed calls from the multiplex PCR reads with MiXCR, one row per CDR3 protein. The sample gives some 600,000 distinct CDR3 sequences, around 14% of which show up once; almost 6% is in the top ten.

Material: blood. This clonotype was obtained from a woman under 40 with Graves' hyperthyroidism that later progressed to Graves' ophthalmopathy. The rearrangement links TRBV6-1 to TRBJ1-2; weak D call: TRBD1 (6 bases). The CDR3: CASSLRQEGPYGYTF. The CDR3, as DNA: TGTGCCAGCAGTCTCCGACAGGAAGGTCCCTATGGCTACACCTTC.